The next 9 T cell receptor beta chains were all read from a single sample in a study of blood T cell repertoires in COVID-19. The repertoire was sequenced with immunoSEQ multiplex PCR; TCRdb's copy has only in-frame clones and lacks some. The sample includes about 500,000 clones, roughly nine tenths seen only once; the top ten take roughly 8%. What was sequenced was peripheral blood. These receptors were taken from a woman aged 50 to 65 with COVID-19, enrolled during active disease.

This rearrangement joins TRBV19 to TRBJ2-3; 9 bases line up with TRBD2. Germline V gene lookup returns CDR1 LNHDA and CDR2 SQIVND (reference sequence). The CDR3 covers 17 residues. J was trimmed by 2 bases and V by 7 bases; bases with no gene match: 13. This chain's CDR3 is CASTAPGTSFVTDTQYF. The CDR3 coding sequence is TGTGCCAGTACTGCACCCGGGACTAGCTTTGTCACAGATACGCAGTATTTT. Looking up the rest from reference TRBV19 and TRBJ2-3 gives the full variable domain: DGGITQSPKYLFRKEGQNVTLSCEQNLNHDAMYWYRQDPGQGLRLIYYSQIVNDFQKGDIAEGYSVSREKKESFPLTVTSAQKNPTAFYLCASTAPGTSFVTDTQYFGPGTRLTVL.

This clone was observed once. The identical CDR3 is also encoded by other nucleotide sequences in the sample. This rearrangement joins TRBV7-7 to TRBJ2-3, with TRBD2 matching over 16 bases. J was trimmed by 5 bases and V by 5 bases; bases with no gene match: 4. There are 16 residues in the CDR3. Germline loops: CDR1 SSHAT, CDR2 FNYEAQ (reference sequence). The CDR3 here is CASSPGLAGGRDTQYF. CDR3 nucleotides: TGTGCCAGCAGCCCGGGACTAGCGGGGGGGCGAGATACGCAGTATTTT.

The chain recombines TRBV6-2 or TRBV6-3 with TRBJ1-1; D possibly corresponds to TRBD1 (5 bases). This CDR3 is 13 amino acids long. Between the trimmed V and J ends, which lost 2 bases and 3 bases, there was a span of 7 bases. The germline V gene has CDR1 MNHEY and CDR2 SVGEGT. The CDR3 DNA follows: TGTGCCAGCAGTTACACGGGGGACACTGAAGCTTTCTTT. Its translation is CASSYTGDTEAFF.

The V gene is TRBV6-4, the J gene TRBJ1-1, with D maybe TRBD1 (5 bases). Germline V gives CDR1 MRHNA, CDR2 SNTAGT. The CDR3 is 14 residues long. V lost 6 bases and J lost 6, with 17 bases in between. As DNA, the CDR3 is TGTGCCAGCAGCCCCTCGGGGGTACGCGCTGAAGCTTTCTTT. This encodes CASSPSGVRAEAFF.

This rearrangement joins TRBV27 to TRBJ1-1; the D is unclear. The CDR3 is made up of 15 amino acids. CDR1 is MNHEY and CDR2 is SMNVEV in the germline V gene (reference sequence). The V gene lost 2 bases and the J gene lost 0 bases, with 10 bases spanning the gap. The CDR3 loop reads CASSLLAELNTEAFF. CDR3 nucleotide sequence: TGTGCCAGCAGTTTACTTGCAGAACTGAACACTGAAGCTTTCTTT.

The chain's CDR3 is CASSFLTGGQTDTQYF. CDR3 bases: TGTGCCAGCAGCTTCCTTACGGGGGGACAAACAGATACGCAGTATTTT. The chain is built from TRBV7-8 and TRBJ2-3; possible D gene TRBD2, 7 bases. The CDR3 loop spans 16 amino acids. Trimming left V 3 bases short and J 3 bases short, with 16 bases between. Germline CDR1 is SGHVS and CDR2 is FQNEAQ. Full variable domain (remainder filled in from reference TRBV7-8 and TRBJ2-3): GAGVSQSPRYKVAKRGQDVALRCDPISGHVSLFWYQQALGQGPEFLTYFQNEAQLDKSGLPSDRFFAERPEGSVSTLKIQRTQQEDSAVYLCASSFLTGGQTDTQYFGPGTRLTVL.

The genes are TRBV11-2 and TRBJ2-3; TRBD1 aligns across 7 bases. Germline CDR1 and CDR2: SGHAT and FQNNGV. The CDR3 contains 15 residues. Trimming removed 2 bases from V and 7 bases from J; junction bases left unmatched: 9. In nucleotides, the CDR3 is TGTGCCAGCAGCTTACGTCCCGAGGGGGCAAATACGCAGTATTTT. It is translated as CASSLRPEGANTQYF. The whole variable domain, remainder taken from reference TRBV11-2 and TRBJ2-3, is EAGVAQSPRYKIIEKRQSVAFWCNPISGHATLYWYQQILGQGPKLLIQFQNNGVVDDSQLPKDRFSAERLKGVDSTLKIQPAKLEDSAVYLCASSLRPEGANTQYFGPGTRLTVL.

V and J are TRBV5-1 and TRBJ2-1, with 13 nucleotides matching TRBD2. Looked up from germline, CDR1 is SGHRS and CDR2 is YFSETQ. The CDR3 consists of 16 residues. V gave up 0 bases and J gave up 4 bases; unmatched junction bases: 1. Here the CDR3 reads CASSLGLAGGYNEQFF. In DNA form, the CDR3 reads TGCGCCAGCAGCTTGGGACTAGCGGGGGGATACAATGAGCAGTTCTTC.

The V call is TRBV28, the J call TRBJ1-5; D might be TRBD1 (6 bases). The CDR3 covers 17 residues. V was pared by 5 bases and J by 0 bases, with 17 bases between. Looked up from germline, CDR1 is MDHEN and CDR2 is SYDVKM. The CDR3 loop is CASSQARGSYSNQPQHF. The DNA for the CDR3 is TGTGCCAGCAGTCAGGCCAGGGGCAGCTATAGCAATCAGCCCCAGCATTTT.